Following are 5 T cell receptor beta chains from one sample sequenced in a study of siplizumab effects on memory and regulatory T cells. Here immunoSEQ multiplex PCR was the method, and the copy in TCRdb shows in-frame clones only, minus some. The top ten clones hold about 1.1% of a sample with roughly 100,000 clones, roughly nine tenths of them seen once. Source material: CD4+ T cells sorted from blood. These receptor sequences come from a human donor in good health.

This chain's CDR3 is CASSAGTTSGNTIYF. CDR3 sequence (DNA): TGTGCCAGCTCGGCCGGGACAACCTCTGGAAACACCATATATTTT. The chain recombines TRBV18 with TRBJ1-3; TRBD1 might be the D (6 bases). The germline V gene has CDR1 KGHSH and CDR2 LQKENI. V shed 6 bases and J shed 0 bases, with 12 bases lying between them. The CDR3 is 15 residues long.

The gene calls are TRBV28 and TRBJ2-2; the D gene is possibly TRBD2 (5 bases). V was clipped by 6 bases and J by 1 base, with 9 bases between them. Per the germline V gene, CDR1 is MDHEN and CDR2 is SYDVKM. This CDR3 is 14 amino acids long. This CDR3 is CASRRAGNTGELFF. For the CDR3, the DNA is TGTGCCAGCAGGAGGGCGGGGAACACCGGGGAGCTGTTTTTT.

The sample holds one count of this clone. The chain employs TRBV7-2 and TRBJ2-1, with a weak D call TRBD2 (5 bases). The CDR3 runs 15 residues. Germline V CDR1 and CDR2: SGHTA, FQGNSA. V gave up 2 bases and J gave up 4 bases, with 12 bases separating them. CDR3 in DNA: TGTGCCAGCAGCTTAAGAACTAGTGCTTACAATGAGCAGTTCTTC. Residues: CASSLRTSAYNEQFF.

The chain joins TRBV7-3 to TRBJ2-3; tentative D call: TRBD1 (5 bases). CDR1 is SGHTA, CDR2 FQGTGA, per germline. With 5 bases removed from V and 2 bases from J, the gap between germline ends came to 11 bases. The CDR3 sequence is 14 residues long. The CDR3 DNA reads as TGTGCCAGCAGCCGAAACAGGCCCACAGATACGCAGTATTTT. It specifies CASSRNRPTDTQYF.

The rearrangement links TRBV6-1 to TRBJ2-3; D gene unclear. V lost 6 bases and J lost 3, with 13 bases in between. Germline V CDR1 and CDR2: MNHNS, SASEGT. The length of the CDR3 is 14 residues. The CDR3 spells CASRTILPTDTQYF. CDR3 nucleotide sequence: TGTGCCAGCAGAACCATATTACCTACAGATACGCAGTATTTT.